This T cell receptor (beta chain) was obtained from a study of early T cells in non-severe SARS-CoV-2 infection. Turning to the study itself: Unsorted whole-blood RNA was sequenced in bulk, leaving chains unpaired.

Findings and caveats of the study: Comparison of clonotypes with VDJdb favored anti-spike CD8 responses while missing private and CD4 specificities.

Comment on this clonotype: Its antigen is not identified.

TCRdb reanalysed the 5' RACE reads using MiXCR and keeps one entry per CDR3 protein. The table records about 120,000 distinct CDR3 sequences, 10% to 15% of them present only once. This CDR3 is 15 amino acids long. Trimming removed 4 bases from V and 2 bases from J; junction bases left unmatched: 6. Germline V gene sequence: CDR1 SQVTM, CDR2 ANQGSEA. V usage is TRBV29-1 and J usage is TRBJ2-3; 10 bases are shared with TRBD1. Sample: whole blood, taken at baseline. The clonotype originates from an adult who was a healthcare worker with PCR-confirmed SARS-CoV-2 infection or an uninfected control (not recorded which). This chain's CDR3 is CSVVMGTGVTDTQYF. CDR3 sequence (DNA): TGCAGCGTTGTTATGGGGACAGGGGTCACAGATACGCAGTATTTT.